The T cell receptor (beta chain) under discussion was sequenced for a study of identical twins. There are a few counts of this clonotype. Its cognate antigen is unknown. The study's findings and limits: Within monozygotic twins, out-of-frame TCR alpha sharing was underestimated by the models. Because invariant MAIT and iNKT cells could be present, zero-insertion analyses could be partly confounded.

V dropped 3 bases and J dropped 5; count of bases not matched to a gene: 4. The CDR3 is 13 residues long. From the 5' RACE reads, TCRdb called clonotypes with MiXCR, one entry per CDR3 protein. The top ten clones hold 12% of a sample with 420,000 or so distinct CDR3 sequences, approximately 18% of them seen once. The gene calls are TRBV12-3 or TRBV12-4 and TRBJ2-7, with 7 positions matching TRBD1. The sample comprised naive T cells sorted from blood. The receptor was isolated from a man between 50 and 59 years old in good health. The CDR3 DNA follows: TGTGCCAGCAGTTTTAGGGGGCTCAACGAGCAGTACTTC. As protein: CASSFRGLNEQYF.